Listed below are T cell receptor beta chains from one sample, sequenced in a study of shared clonotypes between healthy human individuals. Some clones are missing from TCRdb's copy, which holds only in-frame ones; the method was immunoSEQ multiplex PCR. The sample consists of about 2.1 million clones, more than 85% of them appearing once. The sample comprised naive CD8+ T cells from PBMCs. The source is a man aged 18-30 years in good health. Some clones in this sample may be carry-over from other donors' samples. The CDR3 runs from the conserved cysteine through the conserved F or W. Fields, in order: clone size, J gene, V gene, D gene, CDR3 DNA, CDR3 protein. D genes are given only for firm matches. Size tells how often a clone was seen (once, few, many) or the class of an expanded clone, and some rows leave it out.

>-|TRBJ2-7|TRBV4-1|-
TGCGCCAGCAGCCCCAAGGGGGGGACAGATCAGTCCTACGAGCAGTACTTC
CASSPKGGTDQSYEQYF
>-|TRBJ1-4|TRBV19|-
TGTGCCAGTAGTCCCGGTTTGGAGGGGACTAATGAAAAACTGTTTTTT
CASSPGLEGTNEKLFF
>-|TRBJ2-1|TRBV5-1|-
TGCGCCAGCAGCTTGCATCTACAGGCGACAGAATACAATGAGCAGTTCTTC
CASSLHLQATEYNEQFF
>-|TRBJ2-5|TRBV10-2|TRBD2
TGCGCCAGCAGTGAAGGTTCCGGACTAGCCCAAGAGACCCAGTACTTC
CASSEGSGLAQETQYF
>-|TRBJ2-6|TRBV5-6|-
TGTGCCAGCAGCTCGACCTTCGGGCAGGGGCTGTCTGGGGCCAACGTCCTGACTTTC
CASSSTFGQGLSGANVLTF
>few|TRBJ1-1|TRBV9|-
TGTGCCAGCAGCCCCTCGGGGGGGAACCCAACTGAAGCTTTCTTT
CASSPSGGNPTEAFF
>-|TRBJ2-3|TRBV6-6|-
TGTGCCAGCAGTTACGGGGATACGCAGTATTTT
CASSYGDTQYF
>-|TRBJ2-3|TRBV7-6|-
TGTGCCAGCAGCCCCCTGGGAGGGGGGACAGATACGCAGTATTTT
CASSPLGGGTDTQYF
>-|TRBJ2-7|TRBV27|TRBD1
TGTGCCAGCAGTCCCAGACAGGGGAATACCTACGAGCAGTACTTC
CASSPRQGNTYEQYF
>-|TRBJ2-7|TRBV20-1|TRBD1
TGCAGTCAGGGGGCCTACGAGCAGTACTTC
CSQGAYEQYF
>-|TRBJ2-6|TRBV10-3|-
TGTGCCATCAGTGAGTTAAAACAGCCACCCCGGGGCGCCATTGGGGCCAACGTCCTGACTTTC
CAISELKQPPRGAIGANVLTF
>-|TRBJ2-7|TRBV9|-
TGTGCCAGCAGCGTAGGCGCCGGACGCAGCTACGAGCAGTACTTC
CASSVGAGRSYEQYF
>few|TRBJ1-2|TRBV27|-
TGTGCCAGCAGTTTATCGTGGGGAAGTGGCTACACCTTC
CASSLSWGSGYTF
>-|TRBJ2-1|TRBV28|-
TGTGCCAGCAGAGCAGGGATAAACACACACAATGAGCAGTTCTTC
CASRAGINTHNEQFF
>-|TRBJ2-7|TRBV7-3|TRBD2
TGTGCCAGCAGCACGAATGCGGGAGGTAGCTACGAGCAGTACTTC
CASSTNAGGSYEQYF
>-|TRBJ1-4|TRBV7-9|-
TGTGCCAGCAGGTCTGGGATGGGTTCAACTAATGAAAAACTGTTTTTT
CASRSGMGSTNEKLFF
>-|TRBJ2-2|TRBV28|-
TGTGCCAGCAGTGGTGTATTGGTCGGGGAGCTGTTTTTT
CASSGVLVGELFF
>-|TRBJ2-5|TRBV11-1|-
TGTGCCAGCAGCTCAAGGGGGGGGGAGACCCAGTACTTC
CASSSRGGETQYF
>-|TRBJ1-5|TRBV27|TRBD1
TGTGCCAGCAGTCCCCGAGAGGGGGCCAAGCCCCAGCATTTT
CASSPREGAKPQHF
>-|TRBJ2-7|TRBV9|TRBD2
TGTGCCAGCAGCGCGGTGGGAGGGAGCTACGAGCAGTACTTC
CASSAVGGSYEQYF
>-|TRBJ2-7|TRBV13|-
TGTGCCAGCAGCCCCGACCCGACCAACCACGAGCAGTACTTC
CASSPDPTNHEQYF
>-|TRBJ2-7|TRBV4-3|-
TGCGCCAGCAGCCAAGATCCTGCTACCTACGAGCAGTACTTC
CASSQDPATYEQYF
>-|TRBJ2-7|TRBV27|-
TGTGCCAGCAGTCTTGCACTCCCCTACGAGCAGTACTTC
CASSLALPYEQYF
>-|TRBJ2-3|TRBV10-1|-
TGCGCCACCCCCTCCCCGAACATGCAAGATACGCAGTATTTT
CATPSPNMQDTQYF